This T cell receptor (beta chain) was sequenced in a study of OX40 agonist ivuxolimab in advanced cancers. Sequencing used immunoSEQ multiplex PCR; TCRdb keeps in-frame clones, though not all of them. This table has 43,000 or so clones, 85% to 90% appearing once. Germline CDR1 reads SGHRS; CDR2 reads YFSETQ. The V end lost 5 bases, the J end lost 0 bases, and 14 bases lay between the germline ends. CDR3 size: 15 residues. As regards this clone: Antigen specificity is unknown.

Overall study findings and caveats: Partial responders at 0.1-3.0 mg/kg had among the lowest clonal expansion. The mean number of expanded clones was higher in CD8+ T cells than in CD4+. The antigen specificity of the peripheral T cells (those that were expanded) was not determined.

The chain recombines TRBV5-1 with TRBJ1-1; D not resolved. Source: CD4+ or CD8+ T cells sorted from blood, taken in a trial of the OX40 agonist ivuxolimab. The receptor comes from an adult with an advanced solid tumor such as melanoma, head and neck, liver or kidney cancer. DNA of the CDR3: TGCGCCAGCAGGGAGCTGTGGAATTTGAACACTGAAGCTTTCTTT. Protein product: CASRELWNLNTEAFF.